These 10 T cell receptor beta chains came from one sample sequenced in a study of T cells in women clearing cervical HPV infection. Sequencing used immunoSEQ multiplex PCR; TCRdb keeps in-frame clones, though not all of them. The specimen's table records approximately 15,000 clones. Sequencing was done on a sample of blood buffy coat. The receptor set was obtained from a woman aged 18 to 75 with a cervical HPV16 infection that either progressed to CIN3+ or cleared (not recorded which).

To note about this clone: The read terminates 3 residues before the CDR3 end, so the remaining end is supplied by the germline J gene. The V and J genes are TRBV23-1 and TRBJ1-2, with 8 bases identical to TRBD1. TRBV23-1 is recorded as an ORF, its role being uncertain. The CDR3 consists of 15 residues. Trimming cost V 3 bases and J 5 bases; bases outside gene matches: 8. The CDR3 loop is CASSHHFDRGYGYTF. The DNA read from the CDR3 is TGCGCCAGCAGTCACCACTTTGACAGGGGTTATGGC.

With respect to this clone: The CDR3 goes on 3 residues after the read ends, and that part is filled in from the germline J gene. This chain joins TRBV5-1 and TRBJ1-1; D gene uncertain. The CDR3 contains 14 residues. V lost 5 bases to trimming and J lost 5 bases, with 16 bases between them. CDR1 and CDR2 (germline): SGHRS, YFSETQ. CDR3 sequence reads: CASSFGSGWTEAFF. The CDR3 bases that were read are TGCGCCAGCAGTTTTGGGTCGGGTTGGACTGAA.

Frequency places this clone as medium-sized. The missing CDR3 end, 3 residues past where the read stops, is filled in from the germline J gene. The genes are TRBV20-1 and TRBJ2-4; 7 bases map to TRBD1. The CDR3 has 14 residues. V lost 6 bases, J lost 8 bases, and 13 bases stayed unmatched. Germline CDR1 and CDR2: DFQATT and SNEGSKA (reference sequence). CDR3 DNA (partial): TGCAGTGCCCAGGCGGCAGGGGGACGGGACATT. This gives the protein CSAQAAGGRDI. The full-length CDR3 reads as CSAQAAGGRDIQYF.

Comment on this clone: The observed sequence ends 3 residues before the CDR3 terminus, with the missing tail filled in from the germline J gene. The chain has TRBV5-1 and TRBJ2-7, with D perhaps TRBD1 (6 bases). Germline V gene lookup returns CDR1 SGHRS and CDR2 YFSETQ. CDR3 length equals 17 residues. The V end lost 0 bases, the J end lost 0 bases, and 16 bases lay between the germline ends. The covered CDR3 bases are TGCGCCAGCAGCTTGGATGTGGGGGCCACAAGCTCCTACGAG. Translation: CASSLDVGATSSYE. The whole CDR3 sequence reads CASSLDVGATSSYEQYF.

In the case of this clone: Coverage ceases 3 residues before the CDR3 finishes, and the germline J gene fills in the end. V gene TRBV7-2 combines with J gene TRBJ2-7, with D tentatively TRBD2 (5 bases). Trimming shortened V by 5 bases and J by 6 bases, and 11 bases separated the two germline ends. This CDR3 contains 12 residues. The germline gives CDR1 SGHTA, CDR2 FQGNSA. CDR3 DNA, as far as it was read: TGTGCCAGCAGCCCGCGGGCAGGCGAG. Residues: CASSPRAGE. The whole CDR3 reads CASSPRAGEQYF.

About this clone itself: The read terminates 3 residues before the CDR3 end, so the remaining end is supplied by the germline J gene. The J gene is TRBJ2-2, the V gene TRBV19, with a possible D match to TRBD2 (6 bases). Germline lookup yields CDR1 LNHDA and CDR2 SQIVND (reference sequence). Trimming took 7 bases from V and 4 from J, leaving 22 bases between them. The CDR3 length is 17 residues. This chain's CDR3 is CASMGGYGWGLTGELFF. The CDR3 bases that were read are TGTGCCAGTATGGGGGGATACGGTTGGGGCCTCACCGGGGAG.

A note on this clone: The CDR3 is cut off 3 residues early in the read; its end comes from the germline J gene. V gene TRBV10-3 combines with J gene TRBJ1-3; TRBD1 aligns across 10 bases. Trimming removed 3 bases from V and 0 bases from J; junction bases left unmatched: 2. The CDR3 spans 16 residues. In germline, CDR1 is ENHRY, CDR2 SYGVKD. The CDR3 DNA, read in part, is TGTGCCATCAGTGAAGGGACAGGGGACTCTGGAAACACC. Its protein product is CAISEGTGDSGNT. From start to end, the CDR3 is CAISEGTGDSGNTIYF.

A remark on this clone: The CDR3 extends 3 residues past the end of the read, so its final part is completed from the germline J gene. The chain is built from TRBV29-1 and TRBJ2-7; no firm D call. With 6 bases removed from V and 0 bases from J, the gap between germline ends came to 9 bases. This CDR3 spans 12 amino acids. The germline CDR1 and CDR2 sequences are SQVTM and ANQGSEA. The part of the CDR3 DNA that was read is TGCAGCGTCCGAATTAGCTCCTACGAG. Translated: CSVRISSYE. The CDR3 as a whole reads CSVRISSYEQYF.

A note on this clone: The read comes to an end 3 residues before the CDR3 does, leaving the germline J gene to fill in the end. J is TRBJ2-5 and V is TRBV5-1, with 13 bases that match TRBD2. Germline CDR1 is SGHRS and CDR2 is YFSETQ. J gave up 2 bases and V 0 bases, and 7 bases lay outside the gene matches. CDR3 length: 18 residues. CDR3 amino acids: CASSLGRLAGGRQETQYF. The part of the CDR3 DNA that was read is TGCGCCAGCAGCTTGGGGCGACTAGCGGGAGGTCGACAAGAGACC.

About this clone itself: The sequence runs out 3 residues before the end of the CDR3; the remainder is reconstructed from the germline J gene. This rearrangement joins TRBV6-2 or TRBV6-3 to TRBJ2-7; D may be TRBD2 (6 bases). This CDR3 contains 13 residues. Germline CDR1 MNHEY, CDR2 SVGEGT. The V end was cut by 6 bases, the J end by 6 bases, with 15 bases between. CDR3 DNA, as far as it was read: TGTGCCAGCAGCCAACCTCCTAGCGTCGAG. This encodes CASSQPPSVE. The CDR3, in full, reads CASSQPPSVEQYF.